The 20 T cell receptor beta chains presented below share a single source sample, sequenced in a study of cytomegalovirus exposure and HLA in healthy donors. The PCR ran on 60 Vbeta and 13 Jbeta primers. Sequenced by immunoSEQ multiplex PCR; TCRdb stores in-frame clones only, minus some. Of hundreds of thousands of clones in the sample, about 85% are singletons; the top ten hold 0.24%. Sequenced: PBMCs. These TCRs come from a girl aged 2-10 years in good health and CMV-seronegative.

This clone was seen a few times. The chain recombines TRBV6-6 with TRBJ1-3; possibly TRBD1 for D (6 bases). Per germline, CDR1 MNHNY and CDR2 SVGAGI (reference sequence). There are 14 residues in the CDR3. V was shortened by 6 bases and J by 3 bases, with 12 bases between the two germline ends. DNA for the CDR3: TGTGCCAGCAGCCCAGGGGTCTTTGGAAACACCATATATTTT. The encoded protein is CASSPGVFGNTIYF.

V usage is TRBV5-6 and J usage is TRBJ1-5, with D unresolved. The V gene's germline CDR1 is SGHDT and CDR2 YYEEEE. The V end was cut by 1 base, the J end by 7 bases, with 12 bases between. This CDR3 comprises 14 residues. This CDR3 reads CASSLWSIGQPQHF. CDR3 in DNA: TGTGCCAGCAGCTTGTGGAGTATTGGGCAGCCCCAGCATTTT.

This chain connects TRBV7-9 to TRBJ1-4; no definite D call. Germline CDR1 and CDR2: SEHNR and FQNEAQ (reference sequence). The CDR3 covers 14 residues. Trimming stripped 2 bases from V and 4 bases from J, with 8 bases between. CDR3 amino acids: CASSLRLLNEKLFF. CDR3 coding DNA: TGTGCCAGCAGCTTAAGACTACTTAATGAAAAACTGTTTTTT.

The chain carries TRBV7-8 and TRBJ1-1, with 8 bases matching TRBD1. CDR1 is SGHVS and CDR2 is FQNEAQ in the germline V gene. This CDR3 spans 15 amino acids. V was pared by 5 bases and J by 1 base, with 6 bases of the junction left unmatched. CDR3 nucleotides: TGTGCCAGCAGCCCCCGGACAGGGACGAACACTGAAGCTTTCTTT. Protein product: CASSPRTGTNTEAFF.

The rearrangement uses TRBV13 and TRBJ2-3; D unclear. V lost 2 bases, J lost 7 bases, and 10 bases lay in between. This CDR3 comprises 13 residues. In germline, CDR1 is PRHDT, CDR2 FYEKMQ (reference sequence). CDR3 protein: CASSLLSLNTQYF. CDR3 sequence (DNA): TGTGCCAGCAGCTTATTAAGTCTAAATACGCAGTATTTT. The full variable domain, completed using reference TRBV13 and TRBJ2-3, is AAGVIQSPRHLIKEKRETATLKCYPIPRHDTVYWYQQGPGQDPQFLISFYEKMQSDKGSIPDRFSAQQFSDYHSELNMSSLELGDSALYFCASSLLSLNTQYFGPGTRLTVL.

Here the CDR3 DNA reads TGTGCCAGCAACCTCCCGCTAGCGGGGGACGAAGATACGCAGTATTTT. Its translation: CASNLPLAGDEDTQYF. The rearrangement joins TRBV9 to TRBJ2-3; 10 nucleotides align to TRBD2. The germline V gene has CDR1 SGDLS and CDR2 YYNGEE. V gave up 6 bases and J gave up 5 bases; unmatched junction bases: 12. The CDR3 runs 16 residues. Full variable domain (rest looked up from reference TRBV9 and TRBJ2-3): DSGVTQTPKHLITATGQRVTLRCSPRSGDLSVYWYQQSLDQGLQFLIQYYNGEERAKGNILERFSAQQFPDLHSELNLSSLELGDSALYFCASNLPLAGDEDTQYFGPGTRLTVL.

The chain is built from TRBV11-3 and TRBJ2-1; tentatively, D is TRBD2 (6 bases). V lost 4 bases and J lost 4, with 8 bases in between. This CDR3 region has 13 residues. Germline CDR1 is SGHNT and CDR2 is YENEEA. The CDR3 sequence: CASSSGAYNEQFF. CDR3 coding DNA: TGTGCCAGCAGCTCGGGAGCGTACAATGAGCAGTTCTTC.

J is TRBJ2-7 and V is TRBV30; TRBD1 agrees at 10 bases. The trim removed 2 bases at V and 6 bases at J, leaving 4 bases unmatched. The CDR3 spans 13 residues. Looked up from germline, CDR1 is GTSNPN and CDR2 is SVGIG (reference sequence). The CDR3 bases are TGTGCCTGGAGTCCCGGGACAGGGGTCGAGCAGTACTTC. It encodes CAWSPGTGVEQYF.

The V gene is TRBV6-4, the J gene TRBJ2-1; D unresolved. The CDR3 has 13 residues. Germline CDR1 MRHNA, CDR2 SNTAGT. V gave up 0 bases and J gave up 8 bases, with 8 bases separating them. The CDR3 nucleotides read TGTGCCAGCAGTGACTCCTGGAGAGATGAGCAGTTCTTC. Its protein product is CASSDSWRDEQFF.

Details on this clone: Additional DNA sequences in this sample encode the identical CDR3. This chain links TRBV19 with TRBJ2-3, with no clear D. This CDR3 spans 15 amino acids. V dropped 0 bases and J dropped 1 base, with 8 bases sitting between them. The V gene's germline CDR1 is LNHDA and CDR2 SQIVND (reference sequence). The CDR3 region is CASSIDGVGTDTQYF. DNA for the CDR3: TGTGCCAGTAGTATAGATGGAGTCGGCACAGATACGCAGTATTTT. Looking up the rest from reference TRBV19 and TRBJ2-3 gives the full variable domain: DGGITQSPKYLFRKEGQNVTLSCEQNLNHDAMYWYRQDPGQGLRLIYYSQIVNDFQKGDIAEGYSVSREKKESFPLTVTSAQKNPTAFYLCASSIDGVGTDTQYFGPGTRLTVL.

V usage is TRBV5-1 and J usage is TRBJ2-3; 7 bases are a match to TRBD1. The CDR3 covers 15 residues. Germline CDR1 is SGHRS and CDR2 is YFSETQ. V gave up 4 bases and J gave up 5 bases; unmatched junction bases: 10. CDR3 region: CASSERGQSIDTQYF. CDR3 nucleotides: TGCGCCAGCAGCGAGAGGGGGCAGTCGATAGATACGCAGTATTTT.

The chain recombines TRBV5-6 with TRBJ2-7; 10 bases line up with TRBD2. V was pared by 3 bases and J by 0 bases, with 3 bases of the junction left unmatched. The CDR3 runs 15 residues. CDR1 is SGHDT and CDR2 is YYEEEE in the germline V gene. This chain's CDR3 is CASSYRTSGSYEQYF. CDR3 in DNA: TGTGCCAGCAGCTACCGGACTAGCGGCTCCTACGAGCAGTACTTC.

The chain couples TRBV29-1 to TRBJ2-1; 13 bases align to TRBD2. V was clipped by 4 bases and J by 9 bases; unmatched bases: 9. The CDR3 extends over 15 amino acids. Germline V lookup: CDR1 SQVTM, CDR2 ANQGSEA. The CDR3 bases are TGCAGCGTTGCCCCTACTAGCGGGAGGGCCAGTGAGCAGTTCTTC. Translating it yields CSVAPTSGRASEQFF.

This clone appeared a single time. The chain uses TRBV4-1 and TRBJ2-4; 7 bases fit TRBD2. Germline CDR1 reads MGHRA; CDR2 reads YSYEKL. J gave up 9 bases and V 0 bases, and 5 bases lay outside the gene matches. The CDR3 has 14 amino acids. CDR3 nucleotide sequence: TGCGCCAGCAGCCAAGATGACGGGGAGGGCATTCAGTACTTC. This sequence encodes CASSQDDGEGIQYF.

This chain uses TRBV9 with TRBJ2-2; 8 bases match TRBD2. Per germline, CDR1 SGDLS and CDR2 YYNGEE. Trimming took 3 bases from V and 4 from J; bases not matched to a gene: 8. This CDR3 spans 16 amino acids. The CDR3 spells CASSGTGGAPTGELFF. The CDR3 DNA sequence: TGTGCCAGCAGCGGGACCGGGGGGGCCCCCACCGGGGAGCTGTTTTTT.

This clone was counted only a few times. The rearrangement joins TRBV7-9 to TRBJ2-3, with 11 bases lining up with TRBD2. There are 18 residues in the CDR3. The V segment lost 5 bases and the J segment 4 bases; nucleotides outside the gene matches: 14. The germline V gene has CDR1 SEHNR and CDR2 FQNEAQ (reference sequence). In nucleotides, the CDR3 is TGTGCCAGCAGCCTACGGACCATAGCGGGAGGGCCCCCAGATACGCAGTATTTT. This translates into CASSLRTIAGGPPDTQYF.

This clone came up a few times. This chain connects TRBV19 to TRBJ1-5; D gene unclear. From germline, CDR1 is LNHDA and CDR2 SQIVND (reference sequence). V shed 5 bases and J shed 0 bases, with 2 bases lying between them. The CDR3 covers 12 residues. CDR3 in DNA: TGTGCCAGTAGTTATAGCAATCAGCCCCAGCATTTT. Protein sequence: CASSYSNQPQHF.

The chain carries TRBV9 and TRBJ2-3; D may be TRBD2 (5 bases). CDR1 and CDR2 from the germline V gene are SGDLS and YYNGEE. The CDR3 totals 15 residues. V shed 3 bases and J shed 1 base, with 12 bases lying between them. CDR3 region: CASSDGREGTDTQYF. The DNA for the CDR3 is TGTGCCAGCAGCGACGGACGGGAAGGCACAGATACGCAGTATTTT.

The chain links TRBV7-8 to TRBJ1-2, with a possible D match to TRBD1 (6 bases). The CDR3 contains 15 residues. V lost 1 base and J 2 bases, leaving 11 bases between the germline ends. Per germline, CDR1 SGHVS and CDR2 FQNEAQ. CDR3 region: CASSLEAGANYGYTF. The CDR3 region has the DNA TGTGCCAGCAGCTTAGAGGCAGGGGCCAACTATGGCTACACCTTC.

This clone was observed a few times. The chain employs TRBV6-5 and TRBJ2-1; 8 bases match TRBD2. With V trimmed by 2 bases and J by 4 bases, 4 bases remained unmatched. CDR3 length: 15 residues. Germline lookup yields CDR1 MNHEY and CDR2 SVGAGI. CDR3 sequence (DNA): TGTGCCAGCAGTTACCGGGGGGGCACTTACAATGAGCAGTTCTTC. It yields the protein CASSYRGGTYNEQFF.